This T cell receptor (beta chain) was captured by sequencing in a study of cytomegalovirus exposure and HLA in healthy donors. Primers included in the PCR were 60 Vbeta and 13 Jbeta primers. Sequencing used immunoSEQ multiplex PCR; TCRdb keeps in-frame clones, though not all of them. Here the sample table reports 40,000 or so clones. Germline-derived CDR1 and CDR2 are MGHRA and YSYEKL. This CDR3 spans 17 amino acids. Trimming at V came to 3 bases and at J to 5 bases, leaving 15 bases not matched to a gene. General study points: Researchers reportedly found TCR beta sequences accurately predicted most subjects' HLA-A and HLA-B alleles. A later analysis reportedly identified an Asian-associated ancestry cluster as carrying fewer N-insertions than the roughly 670-donor mean. In a later analysis, common viral pathogens appeared linked to several of the most significant clusters. The study listed 150 to 200 cytomegalovirus-associated TCR beta chains.

Notes on this clone: Its specificity is not known.

V gene TRBV4-1 combines with J gene TRBJ1-1; 7 bases match TRBD1. The sample taken for sequencing was PBMCs. This clonotype originated in a woman aged 25-40 years in good health and CMV-seropositive. The CDR3 loop is CASSHAIRSGGNTEAFF. The CDR3 coding sequence is TGCGCCAGCAGCCACGCGATTCGATCAGGGGGAAATACTGAAGCTTTCTTT.